These T cell receptor beta chains were read from a single sample in a study of T cell responses to AZD1222 COVID-19 vaccine. Repertoires were generated with immunoSEQ multiplex PCR, while TCRdb's copy carries only in-frame clones and drops some. The data show over 110,000 clones, with roughly 92% seen just once and over 8.5% held by the top ten. Sequencing was performed on peripheral blood, taken 28 days after the second AZD1222 dose. Every receptor here comes from an adult who received the AZD1222 COVID-19 vaccine. Both conserved end residues are part of each CDR3. D genes are given only for firm matches. Only part of the rows carry a size: once, few, many, or a class if the clone is expanded.

d_call	clone_size	j_call	v_call	cdr3_aa	cdr3_nt
TRBD2	.	TRBJ2-2	TRBV7-7	CASSFELAGGYTGELFF	TGTGCCAGCAGCTTCGAACTAGCGGGAGGGTACACCGGGGAGCTGTTTTTT
.	.	TRBJ1-3	TRBV3-1/TRBV3-2	CASSPPGNTIYF	TGTGCCAGCAGCCCGCCGGGAAACACCATATATTTT
.	.	TRBJ1-1	TRBV19	CASSVQSLRGRHTEAFF	TGTGCCAGTAGCGTACAGTCTCTAAGAGGACGGCACACTGAAGCTTTCTTT
.	.	TRBJ2-3	TRBV7-8	CASIYGVGVTDTQYF	TGTGCCAGCATCTATGGGGTGGGAGTGACAGATACGCAGTATTTT
.	.	TRBJ1-1	TRBV7-9	CASSPDGALNTEAFF	TGTGCCAGCAGCCCAGACGGGGCTTTGAACACTGAAGCTTTCTTT
.	.	TRBJ2-5	TRBV28	CASSLAGLKETQYF	TGTGCCAGCAGTTTAGCAGGGTTGAAAGAGACCCAGTACTTC
.	.	TRBJ1-1	TRBV19	CASSRPGHRENMNTEAFF	TGTGCCAGTAGCCGCCCCGGACACCGGGAAAACATGAACACTGAAGCTTTCTTT
.	.	TRBJ1-1	TRBV29-1	CSVYPSATDLNTEAFF	TGCAGCGTTTACCCCAGCGCGACGGACTTGAACACTGAAGCTTTCTTT
.	.	TRBJ1-1	TRBV19	CASIDQGLNTEAFF	TGTGCCAGTATTGACCAGGGGTTGAACACTGAAGCTTTCTTT
.	.	TRBJ2-2	TRBV19	CATPGTGNTGELFF	TGTGCCACCCCCGGGACGGGAAACACCGGGGAGCTGTTTTTT
TRBD1	.	TRBJ2-5	TRBV4-2	CASSQGRQGEETQYF	TGTGCCAGCAGCCAGGGCCGACAGGGGGAAGAGACCCAGTACTTC
TRBD1	.	TRBJ1-1	TRBV4-3	CASSHTGAANTEAFF	TGCGCCAGCAGCCACACAGGGGCGGCGAACACTGAAGCTTTCTTT
.	once	TRBJ1-5	TRBV21-1	CASNLLVRTGDNQPQHF	TGTGCCAGCAACCTTTTGGTCAGGACAGGGGACAATCAGCCCCAGCATTTT
TRBD1	.	TRBJ1-6	TRBV28	CASSLGQGANSPLHF	TGTGCCAGCAGTTTAGGGCAGGGGGCAAATTCACCCCTCCACTTT